This T cell receptor beta chain was recovered during a study of blood T cell repertoires in COVID-19. In the authors' workflow: Amplifying reference gene primers gave estimates of nucleated cell counts. Produced via immunoSEQ multiplex PCR; TCRdb's table is partial and in-frame only. V and J calls plus clone size are reproduced from that table; the DNA served to infer D and trimming. Seen here are about 75,000 clones, approximately 87% observed once, and the top ten hold roughly 2.5%. The CDR3 consists of 14 residues. Germline lookup yields CDR1 SGHDN and CDR2 FVKESK. V was shortened by 4 bases and J by 4 bases, with 13 bases between the two germline ends.

The chain employs TRBV14 and TRBJ1-1; weak D call: TRBD1 (5 bases). Specimen: peripheral blood. This TCR came from a human donor in a cohort sampled during active COVID-19. The CDR3 DNA follows: TGTGCCAGCAGCCCCTTGGGGGGTGGCACTGAAGCTTTCTTT. It is translated as CASSPLGGGTEAFF.